This T cell receptor beta chain was observed in a study of blood T cell repertoires in COVID-19. Sequencing was performed with immunoSEQ multiplex PCR; in TCRdb, only in-frame clones are kept and a portion is missing. The repertoire holds about 400,000 clones, with 75% to 90% as singletons. This clonotype was obtained from a woman aged 25-40 years with active or convalescent COVID-19. The specimen was peripheral blood.

CDR3 nucleotides: TGTGCCAGCAGTTTATCGAGTTCACCCCTCCACTTT. This gives the protein CASSLSSSPLHF. The V gene is TRBV12-3 or TRBV12-4, the J gene TRBJ1-6; no clear D. Trimming removed 2 bases at V and 9 bases at J, with 5 bases between. There are 12 residues in the CDR3.